These 22 T cell receptor beta chains came from one sample sequenced in a study of cytomegalovirus exposure and HLA in healthy donors. The PCR used 60 Vbeta and 13 Jbeta primers. The repertoire was sequenced with immunoSEQ multiplex PCR; TCRdb's copy has only in-frame clones and lacks some. The data show about 120,000 clones, 81% seen once. The material sequenced was PBMCs. These receptors originate from a man between 18 and 35 years old in good health and CMV-seropositive.

V is TRBV2 and J is TRBJ1-6; D is possibly TRBD1 (6 bases). V lost 6 bases to trimming and J lost 0 bases, with 9 bases between them. The CDR3 consists of 15 residues. From germline, CDR1 is SNHLY and CDR2 FYNNEI. DNA of the CDR3: TGTGCCAGCAGCGGACAGAGCTCCTATAATTCACCCCTCCACTTT. Amino acids: CASSGQSSYNSPLHF.

This clone was counted between two and nine times. The CDR3 nucleotides are TGTGCCAGCAGCTTAAGCGGGAGGTCTTCCTACGAGCAGTACTTC. Its protein is CASSLSGRSSYEQYF. This chain connects TRBV6-5 to TRBJ2-7; 9 bases are a match to TRBD2. V was pared by 6 bases and J by 1 base, with 7 bases of the junction left unmatched. Per the germline V gene, CDR1 is MNHEY and CDR2 is SVGAGI. CDR3 length equals 15 residues.

The chain links TRBV7-9 to TRBJ2-1, with 9 bases lining up with TRBD2. There are 14 residues in the CDR3. Germline V gene sequence: CDR1 SEHNR, CDR2 FQNEAQ (reference sequence). The V segment lost 2 bases and the J segment 14 bases; nucleotides outside the gene matches: 10. The CDR3 spells CASSLRTSAPGEFF. CDR3 sequence (DNA): TGTGCCAGCAGCTTACGGACTAGCGCCCCGGGGGAGTTCTTC.

This chain connects TRBV25-1 to TRBJ1-2, with D possibly TRBD1 on 5 matching bases. Germline V lookup: CDR1 MGHDK, CDR2 SYGVNS. This CDR3 comprises 16 residues. The V gene lost 5 bases and the J gene lost 5 bases, with 21 bases spanning the gap. CDR3 DNA sequence: TGTGCCAGCAGTCATCCTACAGGTCCCCTCCGGTATGGCTACACCTTC. Protein product: CASSHPTGPLRYGYTF.

CDR3 nucleotide sequence: TGTGCCAGCACCAAGGAGGATTTTGCGACCGTGAACACTGAAGCTTTCTTT. Protein sequence: CASTKEDFATVNTEAFF. This chain connects TRBV7-9 to TRBJ1-1; no reliable D call. Germline loops: CDR1 SEHNR, CDR2 FQNEAQ (reference sequence). The CDR3 has 17 residues. V lost 7 bases to trimming and J lost 0 bases, with 21 bases between them. Supplemented by reference TRBV7-9 and TRBJ1-1, the full variable domain reads DTGVSQNPRHKITKRGQNVTFRCDPISEHNRLYWYRQTLGQGPEFLTYFQNEAQLEKSRLLSDRFSAERPKGSFSTLEIQRTEQGDSAMYLCASTKEDFATVNTEAFFGQGTRLTVV.

This chain uses TRBV18 with TRBJ1-5, with D perhaps matching TRBD1 (6 bases). CDR3 size: 14 residues. The V gene's germline CDR1 is KGHSH and CDR2 LQKENI. Trimming removed 4 bases at V and 4 bases at J, with 11 bases between. The CDR3 spells CASSHDRRNQPQHF. The DNA for the CDR3 is TGTGCCAGCTCACATGACAGGAGGAATCAGCCCCAGCATTTT. The complete variable domain, with remaining parts taken from reference TRBV18 and TRBJ1-5, reads NAGVMQNPRHLVRRRGQEARLRCSPMKGHSHVYWYRQLPEEGLKFMVYLQKENIIDESGMPKERFSAEFPKEGPSILRIQQVVRGDSAAYFCASSHDRRNQPQHFGDGTRLSIL.

This chain connects TRBV4-1 to TRBJ2-7, with D hard to call. CDR1 and CDR2 (germline): MGHRA, YSYEKL. V lost 1 base to trimming and J lost 5 bases, with 3 bases between them. The CDR3 is made up of 11 amino acids. CDR3 nucleotide sequence: TGCGCCAGCAGCCAAGGAGACGAGCAGTACTTC. Encoded protein: CASSQGDEQYF.

CDR3 in amino acids: CASSSGTGLTGYTF. DNA for the CDR3: TGTGCCAGCAGCTCCGGGACAGGGCTCACTGGCTACACCTTC. The chain links TRBV11-2 to TRBJ1-2; 9 bases line up with TRBD1. The CDR3 is made up of 14 amino acids. The V segment lost 4 bases and the J segment 7 bases; nucleotides outside the gene matches: 7. Germline V gene sequence: CDR1 SGHAT, CDR2 FQNNGV. The whole variable domain, remainder taken from reference TRBV11-2 and TRBJ1-2, is EAGVAQSPRYKIIEKRQSVAFWCNPISGHATLYWYQQILGQGPKLLIQFQNNGVVDDSQLPKDRFSAERLKGVDSTLKIQPAKLEDSAVYLCASSSGTGLTGYTFGSGTRLTVV.

This chain links TRBV19 with TRBJ2-6, with a tentative D call TRBD2 (5 bases). The CDR3 consists of 16 residues. V lost 1 base and J 4 bases, leaving 11 bases between the germline ends. Germline assignment: CDR1 LNHDA and CDR2 SQIVND (reference sequence). CDR3 sequence: CASSIGRGSGANVLTF. Written as DNA, the CDR3 is TGTGCCAGTAGTATAGGAAGAGGGTCCGGGGCCAACGTCCTGACTTTC.

This clone was counted only a few times. This chain connects TRBV4-2 to TRBJ2-2; TRBD2 aligns across 9 bases. CDR3 length: 17 amino acids. CDR1 and CDR2 (germline): LGHNA, YNFKEQ. V was clipped by 4 bases and J by 8 bases; unmatched bases: 14. CDR3 nucleotides: TGTGCCAGCAGCCCGGAAGCGGGAGGACTTGGGGGTGGGGAGCTGTTTTTT. Protein sequence: CASSPEAGGLGGGELFF.

The chain recombines TRBV9 with TRBJ2-1, with D possibly matching TRBD2 (6 bases). CDR1 and CDR2 from the germline V gene are SGDLS and YYNGEE. This CDR3 has 15 amino acids. Trimming took 2 bases from V and 1 from J, leaving 10 bases between them. For the CDR3, the DNA is TGTGCCAGCAGCGTGGCAGGGAGGTCCTACAATGAGCAGTTCTTC. This gives the protein CASSVAGRSYNEQFF.

This chain connects TRBV5-6 to TRBJ1-2; TRBD1 matches at 9 bases. V trimming: 3 bases; J trimming: 7 bases; junction bases outside the gene matches: 7. Germline CDR1 is SGHDT and CDR2 is YYEEEE. The CDR3 covers 14 residues. CDR3 residues: CASSWRDRAGGYTF. CDR3 sequence (DNA): TGTGCCAGCAGCTGGCGGGACAGGGCTGGTGGCTACACCTTC.

This chain links TRBV6-4 with TRBJ1-1; D perhaps matches TRBD1 (6 bases). CDR1 and CDR2 (germline): MRHNA, SNTAGT. This CDR3 contains 20 residues. V shed 0 bases and J shed 4 bases, with 27 bases lying between them. The CDR3 region has the DNA TGTGCCAGCAGTGACTCGATTTTGGACGTCGGTGGAGGACAGCTCACTGAAGCTTTCTTT. Translation: CASSDSILDVGGGQLTEAFF.

The V and J genes are TRBV25-1 and TRBJ2-7; D is ambiguous. The CDR3 loop spans 12 amino acids. The V gene's germline CDR1 is MGHDK and CDR2 SYGVNS. Trimming removed 3 bases at V and 3 bases at J, with 6 bases between. CDR3 sequence reads: CASSDARYEQYF. As DNA, the CDR3 is TGTGCCAGCAGTGACGCGCGCTACGAGCAGTACTTC.

The J gene is TRBJ1-3, the V gene TRBV11-2; D is uncertain. CDR1 and CDR2 (germline): SGHAT, FQNNGV. Trimming shortened V by 5 bases and J by 4 bases, and 15 bases separated the two germline ends. The CDR3 extends over 15 amino acids. DNA for the CDR3: TGTGCCAGCAGCCGTCTCGGGGAATTGGGAAACACCATATATTTT. The encoded protein is CASSRLGELGNTIYF.

This sequence joins TRBV2 and TRBJ2-1; the match to TRBD2 covers 8 bases. Per the germline V gene, CDR1 is SNHLY and CDR2 is FYNNEI. The J segment lost 6 bases and the V segment lost 6 bases, leaving 4 bases of the junction unmatched. The CDR3 has 13 residues. The CDR3 DNA reads as TGTGCCAGCAGCCCCGGGACTAGCAATGAGCAGTTCTTC. Translated: CASSPGTSNEQFF. The complete variable domain, with remaining parts taken from reference TRBV2 and TRBJ2-1, reads EPEVTQTPSHQVTQMGQEVILRCVPISNHLYFYWYRQILGQKVEFLVSFYNNEISEKSEIFDDQFSVERPDGSNFTLKIRSTKLEDSAMYFCASSPGTSNEQFFGPGTRLTVL.

This sequence joins TRBV29-1 and TRBJ2-7; D perhaps matches TRBD2 (5 bases). The V end lost 0 bases, the J end lost 2 bases, and 11 bases lay between the germline ends. CDR3 length: 14 amino acids. Germline CDR1 SQVTM, CDR2 ANQGSEA. CDR3 residues: CSVEDERVAYEQYF. The CDR3 bases are TGCAGCGTTGAAGACGAGAGGGTAGCCTACGAGCAGTACTTC.

The V gene is TRBV11-2, the J gene TRBJ2-1; TRBD2 aligns across 8 bases. Germline V gene lookup returns CDR1 SGHAT and CDR2 FQNNGV. The CDR3 runs 17 residues. The V and J ends lost 4 bases and 5 bases, in that order; junction bases with no gene match: 13. The CDR3 loop reads CASSSSRGLGPDNEQFF. The CDR3, as DNA: TGTGCCAGCAGCTCATCACGGGGACTAGGGCCCGACAATGAGCAGTTCTTC. Based on the CDR3 plus reference TRBV11-2 and TRBJ2-1, the full variable domain is EAGVAQSPRYKIIEKRQSVAFWCNPISGHATLYWYQQILGQGPKLLIQFQNNGVVDDSQLPKDRFSAERLKGVDSTLKIQPAKLEDSAVYLCASSSSRGLGPDNEQFFGPGTRLTVL.

This chain's CDR3 is CASSKIAGVGDEQFF. The CDR3 DNA is TGTGCCAGCAGTAAGATAGCGGGAGTCGGGGATGAGCAGTTCTTC. The chain employs TRBV6-1 and TRBJ2-1; 9 bases line up with TRBD2. Germline-derived CDR1 and CDR2 are MNHNS and SASEGT. This CDR3 contains 15 residues. The V gene end was trimmed by 5 bases and the J gene end by 8 bases; junction bases not matched to a gene: 10.

The gene calls are TRBV15 and TRBJ2-1; D unresolved. Germline V CDR1 and CDR2: LNHNV, YYDKDF (reference sequence). This CDR3 comprises 11 residues. V was shortened by 4 bases and J by 8 bases, with 6 bases between the two germline ends. The CDR3: CATSIGDEQFF. In nucleotides, the CDR3 is TGTGCCACCAGCATAGGAGATGAGCAGTTCTTC.

The J gene is TRBJ2-5, the V gene TRBV4-3; 8 positions agree with TRBD2. Trimming cost V 3 bases and J 5 bases; bases outside gene matches: 11. The germline V gene has CDR1 LGHNA and CDR2 YSLEER. This CDR3 is built from 16 residues. This CDR3 is CASSQQFGGATETQYF. The CDR3 coding sequence is TGCGCCAGCAGCCAGCAATTCGGGGGGGCCACGGAGACCCAGTACTTC.

This chain joins TRBV7-2 and TRBJ1-1; the D is unclear. In germline, CDR1 is SGHTA, CDR2 FQGNSA. This CDR3 is 13 amino acids long. V lost 5 bases to trimming and J lost 4 bases, with 11 bases between them. CDR3 sequence (DNA): TGTGCCAGCAGCAGAGGGTCCGGCACTGAAGCTTTCTTT. This codes for CASSRGSGTEAFF. The whole variable domain, remainder taken from reference TRBV7-2 and TRBJ1-1, is GAGVSQSPSNKVTEKGKDVELRCDPISGHTALYWYRQSLGQGLEFLIYFQGNSAPDKSGLPSDRFSAERTGGSVSTLTIQRTQQEDSAVYLCASSRGSGTEAFFGQGTRLTVV.